This T cell receptor beta chain was recovered during a study of cytomegalovirus exposure and HLA in healthy donors (dated by TCRdb to about 2017). For the wider study: An earlier analysis of 587 of the donors reported approximately 280 Gb of sequence data and 117 million unique TCR beta sequences obtained from 150 million to 200 million T cells. Roughly 300 gigabases of sequencing data and 75 million to 85 million unique TCR sequences made up an early release that covered approximately 620 HLA-typed donors. Among the approximately 430 genotyped donors, roughly 80% belonged to the genetic ancestry cluster associated with self-reported Caucasian donors. The study aimed to test whether signatures of past pathogen exposure could be identified by cataloging public T cell receptors. Using immunosequencing, the study profiled T cell repertoires from around 680 subjects and related those repertoires to cytomegalovirus serostatus. Besides the first cohort of hundreds of subjects, a separate validation cohort made up of over 95 different subjects was used. The study combined high-throughput TCR immunosequencing, statistical association of individual TCRs with disease status, and machine learning to predict cytomegalovirus infection status. A later analysis re-examined previously published TCR beta repertoires from about 670 donors and added high-resolution HLA genotyping to investigate patterns of TCR occurrence. In the later analysis, no new phenotypic data were used to find candidate immune exposures; instead, reliance was placed on TCR beta sequences and their occurrence across donors. An earlier analysis of about 620 of the donors applied high-throughput TCR beta sequencing to assess whether each TCR beta V gene segment acted as functional or pseudogenic. Donor age, sex, ethnicity and CMV serostatus were compiled together with the repertoire data. In a later genetic analysis, genome-wide SNP genotypes for about 55% of the roughly 670 donors were used, and that subset was treated as a discovery cohort. All discovery cohort repertoires had been generated on a single sequencing platform. Class I and class II HLA loci were covered by the typing at four-digit resolution. The number of donors typed differed by locus, with 629-630 for A, B, C, DRB1 and DQB1, 522 for DQA1, approximately 580 for DPA1, and some 450 for DPB1. Roughly five DR-DQ haplotypes were handled as single units for association and clustering because linkage in the cohort was strong. On average, around 240,000 unique TCR beta nucleotide sequences were sequenced per donor among some 420 genotyped donors of the cohort, with around 19% of those sequences being non-productive. The paper as a whole reports these results and caveats: Immune exposure information for the cohort was limited to CMV serostatus. The 87-base-pair reads could not distinguish some IMGT-functional V segments, including TRBV6-2 and TRBV6-3, so those segments were excluded. In the study, 164 TCR beta chains were listed as associated with cytomegalovirus. The authors suggested that the approach could potentially be generalized to other disease states and immunological phenotypes. A further reported finding was that TCR beta sequences accurately predicted the HLA-A and HLA-B alleles for most subjects in the first cohort. Because counts were too low, about 17 rarely observed V segments, including chromosome 9 orphons, were excluded from the earlier analysis of 587 of the donors. Correlated functional status among segregating V segments might reflect linkage disequilibrium, but an unknown experimental factor could not be ruled out. Compared with equally common non-associated chains, HLA-associated TCR beta chains in a later analysis were more clonally expanded and had lower generation probabilities. Cytomegalovirus status was reported to be diagnosed by the classifier with high specificity and sensitivity in both the original and validation cohorts. Because HLA typing was unavailable for some donors at each locus, only the typed subset was used in association tests. According to a later genetic analysis, donors in an Asian-associated ancestry cluster had fewer N-insertions in productive TCRs than the roughly 670-donor mean. In a later genetic analysis, a missense DCLRE1C variant was associated with V-gene and J-gene trimming of TCR beta chains, and the association was replicated in an independent cohort. In a later analysis, most CMV-associated TCR beta chains were found to appear HLA-restricted, with HLA associations seemingly driven largely by CMV exposure. Most TCR sequences were seen in very few donors, while some public TCRs were found in many individuals. Specific HLA alleles were associated with more than 15,000 TCR beta sequences at a false discovery rate of 0.05 in a later analysis. The cohort was sequenced for TCR beta chains only, and without alpha or paired-chain data the features that could be detected were limited. A few of the identified cytomegalovirus-associated TCR beta chains were confirmed in vitro to be specific for cytomegalovirus antigens. In an earlier analysis of some 500 of the donors, most TCR beta V segments appeared in productive rearrangements about 87% or about 30% of the time, broadly matching IMGT annotations. The sequencing pipeline was judged likely to have produced a cluster of highly shared sequence variants as a technical artifact. In a later analysis, the rate of TCR association differed among HLA loci, with DRB1 alleles having the most associated TCRs and HLA-C alleles having the fewest. Sequencing depth was assumed to be roughly uniform across donors in the presence/absence analyses, though that assumption may not hold. Several of the top co-occurrence clusters appeared to be linked to parvovirus B19, influenza, CMV and Epstein-Barr virus, according to a later analysis. When HLA alleles, especially DR and DQ, strongly co-occurred, attributing TCR associations to individual alleles was difficult.

In the germline V gene, CDR1 corresponds to SGHAT and CDR2 to FQNNGV. The trim is 1 base for V and 7 bases for J, with a gap of 13 bases between the germline ends. The CDR3 has 15 amino acids, counting the end cysteine and phenylalanine. Just the 45-base CDR3 DNA is kept, in frame starting at base 1. On this clone itself: It lacks a known antigen. No much larger clonotype is one base removed from it; base qualities were not supplied.

The cohort comprised several hundred healthy bone marrow donors. All cohort members were sampled while nominally healthy, although unrecorded immune exposures were likely present. The donor tested CMV seronegative, placing the donor among the roughly 340 seronegative members of the cohort. A peripheral blood sample was provided by each donor, and peripheral blood mononuclear cells were used for TCR beta sequencing. The Qiagen DNeasy Blood Extraction Kit was used to extract genomic DNA from the blood cell samples. The library was prepared using the immunoSEQ multiplex PCR assay. A mixture of 60 forward primers for TCR Vbeta segments and 13 reverse primers for TCR Jbeta segments was used in the multiplex PCR. The CDR3 region of rearranged TCR beta genes was amplified from genomic DNA with a multiplex PCR assay. The Illumina HiSeq System was used to sequence the amplified TCR beta libraries as 87-base-pair reads. On the study's bioinformatics: Across the 500 to 750 repertoires, a later analysis counted about 81 million unique TCR beta chains, 9.5 million to 12 million of which were shared by at least two donors. Raw reads were error-corrected and collapsed into unique sequences by a nearest-neighbor algorithm in which closely related sequences were merged to remove PCR and sequencing errors. To assign V, D and J gene segments, CDR3 sequences were aligned to IMGT reference sequences. For a sequence to be retained, a match of at least six nucleotides to both a V gene segment and a J gene segment was required. A rearrangement counted as productive if the CDR3 had no stop codons and remained in frame with V and J, and every other rearrangement counted as non-productive. CDR3 was defined according to IMGT convention as the region running from the second conserved V-encoded cysteine to the conserved J-encoded phenylalanine. The earlier analysis of about 560 of the donors excluded any sequence lacking an unambiguous match to a single V gene segment. In an earlier analysis of several hundred of the donors, a V segment was called functional when productive rearrangements were above 56.7%, and segregating when the standard deviation between donors exceeded 5%. A statistical classification framework was built to diagnose cytomegalovirus status from the catalog of TCR beta chain sequences. A later analysis assigned V and J genes by comparing TCR nucleotide sequences with IMGT/GENE-DB human TR gene sequences. The TCRdist pipeline was used in a later analysis to assign CDR3 sequences and most-parsimonious VDJ recombination scenarios. In a later analysis, each TCR beta chain was defined by its CDR3 amino acid sequence together with its V-gene family, and reads without a unique V-gene family were excluded. As a way to deal with suspected cross-contamination and a sequencing artifact, a later analysis dropped 592 nucleotide sequences that were highly shared and had low generation probability. A later analysis calculated a clonal expansion index for each public chain from normalized within-repertoire ranks of inferred template counts. A later analysis computed generation probabilities with a VDJ recombination model fitted to out-of-frame rearrangements, and checked the results against IGoR. In a later analysis, TCR-TCR, TCR-HLA and TCR-CMV co-occurrence was scored with hypergeometric tests, and a repertoire-size bias correction was applied to TCR pairs. A later analysis estimated false discovery rates by permuting HLA or CMV assignments 20 times. In a later analysis, co-occurring TCRs were grouped using DBSCAN, with TCRdist sequence similarity added in when clustering inside HLA-allele-positive subsets. Co-occurrence clustering excluded repertoires with fewer than 30,000 or more than 120,000 public chains, plus five with anomalous nucleotide sharing. This is the immuneACCESS table as TCRdb keeps it, with only in-frame sequences that have V and J called. A part of the clones is gone; compared with another copy, unresolved V genes explain less than half, and the rest is unexplained. D and trimming come from the DNA, and the V and J calls and clone size come from that table. The sample table shows about 160,000 clones, and roughly 79% are seen once. Of the sample, roughly 1.6% is held by the ten largest clones.

Source material: PBMCs. The chain is encoded by TRBV11-2 joined to TRBJ1-4, with no confidently assigned D gene. This clonotype originated in a man in his forties in good health and CMV-seronegative. At the DNA level, the sequence is TGTGCCAGCAGCTTAGTGTCCGGGTTGGGTGAAAAACTGTTTTTT. The resulting protein is CASSLVSGLGEKLFF. The variable domain in full, with residues beyond the CDR3 obtained from the reference TRBV11-2 and TRBJ1-4 genes, is EAGVAQSPRYKIIEKRQSVAFWCNPISGHATLYWYQQILGQGPKLLIQFQNNGVVDDSQLPKDRFSAERLKGVDSTLKIQPAKLEDSAVYLCASSLVSGLGEKLFFGSGTQLSVL.